One sample yielded the 23 T cell receptor beta chains listed below, sequenced in a study of cytomegalovirus exposure and HLA in healthy donors. It was with 60 Vbeta and 13 Jbeta primers that the PCR ran. TCRdb's copy holds only in-frame clones and misses some; the assay was immunoSEQ multiplex PCR. This sample has some 97,000 clones, with more than 75% found just once. The sequencing input was PBMCs. These receptors were taken from a woman in her 50s in good health and CMV-seropositive.

The chain has TRBV27 and TRBJ1-1; 8 nucleotides match TRBD1. The germline gives CDR1 MNHEY, CDR2 SMNVEV (reference sequence). J lost 0 bases, V lost 9 bases, and 6 bases had no gene match. The CDR3 has 14 amino acids. This CDR3 is CASRTGLLNTEAFF. As DNA, the CDR3 is TGTGCCAGTCGGACAGGGCTACTGAACACTGAAGCTTTCTTT.

A single count supports this clone. The chain uses TRBV7-5 and TRBJ2-1; the DNA was not compared with TRBD2, the D call given in the table. TRBV7-5 is described as a pseudogene. The CDR3 extends over 15 amino acids. For the CDR3, the DNA is TGTGCCAGAAGCGGGGGAGGCGGGAGGGGCCATGAGCAGTTCTTC. It yields the protein CARSGGGGRGHEQFF.

V is TRBV6-1 and J is TRBJ2-7, with unresolved D. This CDR3 spans 15 amino acids. Trimming shortened V by 2 bases and J by 3 bases, and 14 bases separated the two germline ends. The germline CDR1 and CDR2 sequences are MNHNS and SASEGT. The CDR3 sequence: CASSERWQRDYEQYF. In DNA, the CDR3 is TGTGCCAGCAGTGAAAGGTGGCAGCGAGACTACGAGCAGTACTTC.

V and J are TRBV19 and TRBJ2-5; 7 nucleotides align to TRBD2. V dropped 6 bases and J dropped 5; count of bases not matched to a gene: 6. The CDR3 runs 13 residues. Germline values: CDR1 LNHDA, CDR2 SQIVND (reference sequence). CDR3 sequence: CASSPAGLETQYF. CDR3 DNA: TGTGCCAGTAGCCCAGCGGGACTTGAGACCCAGTACTTC.

This sequence joins TRBV9 and TRBJ2-2, with a weak D call TRBD2 (6 bases). CDR1 is SGDLS and CDR2 is YYNGEE in the germline V gene. Trimming took 0 bases from V and 5 from J, leaving 11 bases between them. This CDR3 spans 15 amino acids. CDR3 sequence: CASSVDGGRTGELFF. CDR3 in DNA: TGTGCCAGCAGCGTAGACGGGGGAAGGACCGGGGAGCTGTTTTTT. Variable domain in full (rest from reference TRBV9 and TRBJ2-2): DSGVTQTPKHLITATGQRVTLRCSPRSGDLSVYWYQQSLDQGLQFLIQYYNGEERAKGNILERFSAQQFPDLHSELNLSSLELGDSALYFCASSVDGGRTGELFFGEGSRLTVL.

The genes are TRBV12-5 and TRBJ1-1; D is possibly TRBD1 (6 bases). The length of the CDR3 is 17 residues. The germline gives CDR1 LGHNT, CDR2 FRNRAP. V was clipped by 5 bases and J by 4 bases, with 23 bases between them. In nucleotides, the CDR3 is TGTGCTAGTGGTCCCGGGATTAACGGGGGAGGGGGCACTGAAGCTTTCTTT. Translating gives CASGPGINGGGGTEAFF.

The chain recombines TRBV30 with TRBJ1-2, with D unclear. The CDR3 has 13 amino acids. CDR1 is GTSNPN, CDR2 SVGIG, per germline (reference sequence). Trimming shortened V by 5 bases and J by 4 bases, and 14 bases separated the two germline ends. As DNA, the CDR3 is TGTGCCTGGCTGAGGAGTACGGGCTATGGCTACACCTTC. Protein product: CAWLRSTGYGYTF.

The rearrangement joins TRBV5-7 to TRBJ1-1; no definite D call. TRBV5-7 is an open reading frame whose function is uncertain. V lost 1 base to trimming and J lost 7 bases, with 23 bases between them. The CDR3 contains 17 residues. The CDR3 protein is CASSLTGRRELSLEAFF. In nucleotides, the CDR3 is TGTGCCAGCAGCTTGACCGGGAGAAGGGAGCTCAGCCTTGAAGCTTTCTTT.

The chain has TRBV4-2 and TRBJ2-5; D perhaps matches TRBD2 (5 bases). This CDR3 is built from 16 residues. The germline gives CDR1 LGHNA, CDR2 YNFKEQ. V was pared by 5 bases and J by 4 bases, with 20 bases between. The DNA of the CDR3 is TGTGCCAGCAGCTTAAGTGACCGTGGAGGAGGAGAGACCCAGTACTTC. This codes for CASSLSDRGGGETQYF.

This clone was seen ten or more times. This rearrangement joins TRBV11-3 to TRBJ2-7; 11 nucleotides line up with TRBD2. Per the germline V gene, CDR1 is SGHNT and CDR2 is YENEEA. CDR3 length equals 15 residues. J gave up 2 bases and V 4 bases, and 4 bases lay outside the gene matches. CDR3: CASSYSGGGTYEQYF. CDR3 in DNA: TGTGCCAGCAGCTATAGCGGGGGGGGCACCTACGAGCAGTACTTC.

V and J are TRBV11-3 and TRBJ2-1, with 9 bases lining up with TRBD2. There are 16 residues in the CDR3. The V segment lost 1 base and the J segment 7 bases; nucleotides outside the gene matches: 8. Germline V gene sequence: CDR1 SGHNT, CDR2 YENEEA. CDR3 sequence reads: CASSLGVAGVWNEQFF. For the CDR3, the DNA is TGTGCCAGCAGCTTAGGAGTAGCGGGAGTATGGAATGAGCAGTTCTTC. Together with reference TRBV11-3 and TRBJ2-1, the CDR3 gives the full variable domain: EAGVVQSPRYKIIEKKQPVAFWCNPISGHNTLYWYLQNLGQGPELLIRYENEEAVDDSQLPKDRFSAERLKGVDSTLKIQPAELGDSAVYLCASSLGVAGVWNEQFFGPGTRLTVL.

The chain links TRBV18 to TRBJ1-1; 8 bases fit TRBD1. CDR1 is KGHSH and CDR2 is LQKENI in the germline V gene. The CDR3 runs 16 residues. Trimming cost V 4 bases and J 0 bases; bases outside gene matches: 7. The CDR3 here is CASSQGQVLMNTEAFF. In nucleotides, the CDR3 is TGTGCCAGCTCACAGGGACAGGTGCTTATGAACACTGAAGCTTTCTTT.

This chain connects TRBV30 to TRBJ1-1; D not certain. From germline, CDR1 is GTSNPN and CDR2 SVGIG (reference sequence). V was trimmed by 2 bases and J by 5 bases, leaving 15 bases between them. CDR3 size: 14 residues. CDR3 loop: CAWSLGGRRTEAFF. CDR3 DNA sequence: TGTGCCTGGAGTTTGGGAGGGAGGAGGACTGAAGCTTTCTTT.

The gene calls are TRBV6-4 and TRBJ2-2; D gene ambiguous. The CDR3 totals 15 residues. Looked up from germline, CDR1 is MRHNA and CDR2 is SNTAGT. V gave up 6 bases and J gave up 0 bases, with 11 bases separating them. CDR3 amino acids: CASSSGYANTGELFF. The CDR3 DNA reads TGTGCCAGCAGCTCCGGGTATGCGAACACCGGGGAGCTGTTTTTT.

The chain employs TRBV7-9 and TRBJ1-2; no clear D gene. Germline V gene lookup returns CDR1 SEHNR and CDR2 FQNEAQ (reference sequence). The V end was cut by 4 bases, the J end by 2 bases, with 11 bases between. The CDR3 sequence is 14 residues long. The CDR3 loop is CASSSSTPNYGYTF. DNA of the CDR3: TGTGCCAGCAGCTCGTCGACACCCAACTATGGCTACACCTTC.

The rearrangement joins TRBV4-1 to TRBJ1-1; D gene unclear. V shed 0 bases and J shed 4 bases, with 12 bases lying between them. Germline CDR1 MGHRA, CDR2 YSYEKL. The length of the CDR3 is 15 residues. The CDR3 DNA reads TGCGCCAGCAGCCAAGATCCACAGCGGGGCACTGAAGCTTTCTTT. As protein: CASSQDPQRGTEAFF.

The chain employs TRBV7-9 and TRBJ2-1, with D possibly being TRBD2 (5 bases). The CDR3 contains 13 residues. The germline V gene encodes CDR1 SEHNR and CDR2 FQNEAQ (reference sequence). V was clipped by 5 bases and J by 8 bases, with 13 bases between them. The CDR3 here is CASSAPRRYEQFF. DNA for the CDR3: TGTGCCAGCAGCGCTCCGAGGAGGTATGAGCAGTTCTTC.

The rearrangement uses TRBV27 and TRBJ1-1; no clear D gene. Per germline, CDR1 MNHEY and CDR2 SMNVEV (reference sequence). CDR3 length: 16 residues. The V end lost 0 bases, the J end lost 0 bases, and 11 bases lay between the germline ends. The chain's CDR3 is CASSLSPAVMNTEAFF. The CDR3 DNA reads as TGTGCCAGCAGTTTATCCCCCGCAGTCATGAACACTGAAGCTTTCTTT.

The DNA of the CDR3 is TGTGCCAGCAGTGAGGGGGACAGCTTCTCTGGGGCCAACGTCCTGACTTTC. Translation: CASSEGDSFSGANVLTF. The V gene is TRBV2, the J gene TRBJ2-6; 7 nucleotides line up with TRBD1. Germline V gene data show CDR1 as SNHLY and CDR2 as FYNNEI. This CDR3 is built from 17 residues. V dropped 3 bases and J dropped 0; count of bases not matched to a gene: 5.

V and J are TRBV2 and TRBJ2-4; D gene uncertain. The V gene lost 9 bases and the J gene lost 4 bases, with 19 bases spanning the gap. Germline V CDR1 and CDR2: SNHLY, FYNNEI. The CDR3 spans 15 residues. The CDR3 DNA reads as TGTGCCAGTTTGGGCCCACTCGGCTCAAAAAACATTCAGTACTTC. Amino acids: CASLGPLGSKNIQYF. Variable domain in full (rest from reference TRBV2 and TRBJ2-4): EPEVTQTPSHQVTQMGQEVILRCVPISNHLYFYWYRQILGQKVEFLVSFYNNEISEKSEIFDDQFSVERPDGSNFTLKIRSTKLEDSAMYFCASLGPLGSKNIQYFGAGTRLSVL.

This clone was picked up one time. V gene TRBV27 combines with J gene TRBJ1-2; 7 bases align to TRBD1. Germline V lookup: CDR1 MNHEY, CDR2 SMNVEV (reference sequence). This CDR3 has 13 amino acids. V was pared by 5 bases and J by 6 bases, with 6 bases of the junction left unmatched. The CDR3 spells CASSAGTAHGYTF. As DNA, the CDR3 is TGTGCCAGCAGTGCTGGGACAGCACATGGCTACACCTTC.

The rearrangement links TRBV9 to TRBJ2-7; 7 bases line up with TRBD1. The CDR3 runs to 15 residues. V lost 3 bases and J lost 5; bases outside the gene matches: 11. Germline V gives CDR1 SGDLS, CDR2 YYNGEE. For the CDR3, the DNA is TGTGCCAGCAGCGCATCCTTCCGGGACAGCAACGAGCAGTACTTC. This sequence encodes CASSASFRDSNEQYF.

The chain has TRBV9 and TRBJ1-1; unclear D gene. The CDR3 runs 15 residues. V dropped 0 bases and J dropped 0 bases, with 9 bases sitting between them. From germline, CDR1 is SGDLS and CDR2 YYNGEE. The CDR3: CASSVGRTLNTEAFF. The CDR3 coding sequence is TGTGCCAGCAGCGTAGGACGGACTTTGAACACTGAAGCTTTCTTT.